This record looks at one T cell receptor (beta chain) sequence and its context. This specimen belongs to a study of Ad26.COV2.S vaccination and SARS-CoV-2 variants. This CDR3 region has 12 residues. Germline V gives CDR1 SGHNT, CDR2 YENEEA. The germline V and J ends were trimmed by 4 bases and 10 bases, with 13 bases remaining between them. Repertoires were generated with immunoSEQ multiplex PCR, while TCRdb's copy carries only in-frame clones and drops some. The sample shows about 680,000 clones, more than 80% of them seen only once. Noted treatment: over 15 received Ad26.COV2.S at low or high dose, single or two shots; about 5 received placebo; per-sample allocation not given. Sampling took place 63 days after the first vaccine or placebo injection.

The gene calls are TRBV11-3 and TRBJ2-5; no firm D call. Sequencing was performed on peripheral blood, taken in a trial of Ad26.COV2.S vaccine versus placebo. The sequence was collected from a person aged 18-60 years who received the Ad26.COV2.S COVID-19 vaccine or a placebo. Here the CDR3 reads CASSSNRGDQYF. The CDR3 region has the DNA TGTGCCAGCAGCTCCAACAGAGGAGACCAGTACTTC.